One sample yielded the 8 T cell receptor beta chains listed below, sequenced in a study of T cells in Graves' hyperthyroidism and ophthalmopathy. Authors of the study amplified TCR beta CDR3 regions from RNA transcripts. During a first-round RT-PCR of the TCR CDR3, the HTBI primer set was used. TCRdb re-called the multiplex PCR reads with MiXCR, one entry per CDR3 protein. The sample lists fewer than 600,000 distinct CDR3 sequences, approximately 15% occurring once. Sample: blood. The receptors stem from a woman aged 18-30 years with Graves' hyperthyroidism.

This clonotype has at least ten counts. V gene TRBV12-3 or TRBV12-4 combines with J gene TRBJ1-3; unclear D gene. V was shortened by 1 base and J by 0 bases, with 7 bases between the two germline ends. This CDR3 is 15 amino acids long. The DNA of the CDR3 is TGTGCCAGCAGTTTAGGACGGCTCTCTGGAAACACCATATATTTT. This encodes CASSLGRLSGNTIYF.

This clonotype turned up a few times. The V call is TRBV12-3 or TRBV12-4, the J call TRBJ2-1; TRBD1 aligns across 7 bases. J gave up 2 bases and V 6 bases, and 7 bases lay outside the gene matches. CDR3 length: 15 residues. The DNA of the CDR3 is TGTGCCAGCAGCCAGGGGGTGGATACCTACAATGAGCAGTTCTTC. This translates into CASSQGVDTYNEQFF.

This clonotype was picked up a small number of times. In nucleotides, the CDR3 is TGTGCCAGCAGAGCCACCGGGACAGCCTACACCTTC. Its protein is CASRATGTAYTF. J is TRBJ1-2 and V is TRBV12-3 or TRBV12-4, with 7 bases lining up with TRBD1. The CDR3 spans 12 residues. J gave up 10 bases and V 6 bases, and 8 bases lay outside the gene matches.

This rearrangement joins TRBV12-3 or TRBV12-4 to TRBJ1-4, with 9 bases aligning to TRBD1. The V segment lost 6 bases and the J segment 6 bases; nucleotides outside the gene matches: 5. The CDR3 contains 14 residues. Written as DNA, the CDR3 is TGTGCCAGCAGGCACAGGGGGCTGGATGAAAAACTGTTTTTT. As protein: CASRHRGLDEKLFF.

This clonotype appeared many times. The rearrangement uses TRBV5-6 and TRBJ2-7, with unresolved D. Looked up from germline, CDR1 is SGHDT and CDR2 is YYEEEE. Between the trimmed V and J ends, which lost 0 bases and 0 bases, there was a span of 13 bases. The CDR3 length is 16 residues. The DNA of the CDR3 is TGTGCCAGCAGCTTGGGAGCAGGAGAGAGCTCCTACGAGCAGTACGTC. Translation: CASSLGAGESSYEQYV.

This clonotype was seen only a few times. This chain connects TRBV6-6 to TRBJ2-7; 12 bases line up with TRBD2. Per the germline V gene, CDR1 is MNHNY and CDR2 is SVGAGI (reference sequence). V gave up 0 bases and J gave up 1 base; unmatched junction bases: 1. The CDR3 is 16 amino acids. CDR3 loop: CASSYSGLAGSYEQYF. The CDR3 DNA is TGTGCCAGCAGTTACTCCGGACTAGCGGGGTCCTACGAGCAGTACTTC.

This clonotype was seen at least ten times. V usage is TRBV7-9 and J usage is TRBJ2-3; maybe TRBD2 (5 bases). Germline V gene data show CDR1 as SEHNR and CDR2 as FQNEAQ (reference sequence). The CDR3 consists of 14 residues. The V gene lost 5 bases and the J gene lost 0 bases, with 9 bases spanning the gap. DNA for the CDR3: TGTGCCAGCAGCCGGACTCTTAGCACAGATACGCAGTATTTT. Translating it yields CASSRTLSTDTQYF.

The chain uses TRBV7-9 and TRBJ2-7; the D gene is possibly TRBD1 (6 bases). CDR3 length equals 13 residues. CDR1 SEHNR and CDR2 FQNEAQ come from the germline V gene (reference sequence). Deletions cut 5 bases from V and 2 bases from J, with 10 bases between. The CDR3 DNA sequence: TGTGCCAGCAGCCGGGACAAAGCCTACGAGCAGTACGTC. This codes for CASSRDKAYEQYV.